This T cell receptor beta chain was documented in a study of long-term antiretroviral therapy in people with HIV. Comment on this clone: The target antigen is unknown.

Findings and limits, study-wide: Diversity measured after ART increased yet remained under transplant donor controls. All time points showed a repertoire dominated by clones expanded before ART.

The authors ran the immunoSEQ assay, v3.0, at survey level. TCRdb's table, derived via immunoSEQ multiplex PCR, lists solely in-frame clones and lacks some. The sample has 25,000 to 35,000 clones, roughly 94% seen once. A minimum of one pre-ART and two post-ART PBMC samples existed for each donor. In germline, CDR1 is WNHNN, CDR2 SYGVQD (reference sequence). This CDR3 has 12 amino acids. V was trimmed by 8 bases and J by 10 bases, leaving 15 bases between them. Material: unsorted PBMCs, obtained 5.3 years after starting antiretroviral therapy. This TCR was recovered from a man between 45 and 60 years old with HIV. This chain joins TRBV10-1 and TRBJ2-4; no firm D call. The CDR3 coding sequence is TGCGCCAGCTCCCTCCTGCAATCGATTCAGTACTTC. Encoded protein: CASSLLQSIQYF.